This T cell receptor beta chain was identified during a study of hypomethylating agent response in myelodysplastic syndrome. Study-level background: Most often mutated was TET2, found in 5 of 11 patients.

Trimming took off 3 bases at V and 1 base at J, with 15 bases between the two ends. This CDR3 region has 17 residues. The germline CDR1 and CDR2 sequences are SGHAT and FQNNGV. Data came from immunoSEQ multiplex PCR; TCRdb stores just in-frame clones and leaves some out. The sample consists of 7,000 or so clones, 85% to 90% of them appearing once. The clonotype was recovered from a human donor with myelodysplastic syndrome. The chain is built from TRBV11-2 and TRBJ1-4, with D perhaps matching TRBD1 (5 bases). Sequencing was performed on bone marrow, taken before or after starting hypomethylating agent treatment for myelodysplastic syndrome (not recorded which). DNA of the CDR3: TGTGCCAGCAGCTTTCTGGGGGGGTGGGTAACTAATGAAAAACTGTTTTTT. This sequence encodes CASSFLGGWVTNEKLFF. Filled out from reference TRBV11-2 and TRBJ1-4, the complete variable domain reads EAGVAQSPRYKIIEKRQSVAFWCNPISGHATLYWYQQILGQGPKLLIQFQNNGVVDDSQLPKDRFSAERLKGVDSTLKIQPAKLEDSAVYLCASSFLGGWVTNEKLFFGSGTQLSVL.